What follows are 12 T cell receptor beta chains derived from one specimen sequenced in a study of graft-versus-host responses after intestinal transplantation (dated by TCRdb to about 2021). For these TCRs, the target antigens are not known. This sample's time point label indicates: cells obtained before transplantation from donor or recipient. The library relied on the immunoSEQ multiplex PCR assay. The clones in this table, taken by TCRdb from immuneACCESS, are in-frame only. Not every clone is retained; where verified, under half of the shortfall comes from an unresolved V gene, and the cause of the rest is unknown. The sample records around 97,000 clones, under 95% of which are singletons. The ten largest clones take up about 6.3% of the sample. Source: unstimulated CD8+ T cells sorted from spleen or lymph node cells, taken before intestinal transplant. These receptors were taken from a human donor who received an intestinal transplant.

The CDR3 spells CASSWSDTNSPLHF. The CDR3 DNA is TGTGCCAGCAGTTGGTCAGACACTAATTCACCCCTCCACTTT. The gene calls are TRBV28 and TRBJ1-6; D gene uncertain. The CDR3 runs 14 residues. V lost 4 bases and J lost 6, with 10 bases in between. From germline, CDR1 is MDHEN and CDR2 SYDVKM. The variable domain in full, completed from reference TRBV28 and TRBJ1-6, reads DVKVTQSSRYLVKRTGEKVFLECVQDMDHENMFWYRQDPGLGLRLIYFSYDVKMKEKGDIPEGYSVSREKKERFSLILESASTNQTSMYLCASSWSDTNSPLHFGNGTRLTVT.

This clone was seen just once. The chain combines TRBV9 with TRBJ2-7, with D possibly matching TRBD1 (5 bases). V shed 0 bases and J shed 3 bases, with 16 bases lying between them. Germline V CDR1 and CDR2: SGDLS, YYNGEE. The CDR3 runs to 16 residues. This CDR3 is CASSVGLGEVDYEQYF. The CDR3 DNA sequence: TGTGCCAGCAGCGTAGGTTTAGGGGAAGTGGACTACGAGCAGTACTTC.

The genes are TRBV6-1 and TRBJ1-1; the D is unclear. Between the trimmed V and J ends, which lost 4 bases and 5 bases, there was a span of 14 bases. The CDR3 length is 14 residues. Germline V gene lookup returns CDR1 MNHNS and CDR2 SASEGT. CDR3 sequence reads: CASSAPERETEAFF. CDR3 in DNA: TGTGCCAGCAGTGCCCCTGAGAGGGAAACTGAAGCTTTCTTT.

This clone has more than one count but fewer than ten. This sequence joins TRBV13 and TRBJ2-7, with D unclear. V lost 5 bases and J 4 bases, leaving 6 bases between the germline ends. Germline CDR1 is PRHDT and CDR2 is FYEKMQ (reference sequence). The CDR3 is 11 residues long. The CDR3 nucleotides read TGTGCCAGCAGCACGTCATACGAGCAGTACTTC. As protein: CASSTSYEQYF.

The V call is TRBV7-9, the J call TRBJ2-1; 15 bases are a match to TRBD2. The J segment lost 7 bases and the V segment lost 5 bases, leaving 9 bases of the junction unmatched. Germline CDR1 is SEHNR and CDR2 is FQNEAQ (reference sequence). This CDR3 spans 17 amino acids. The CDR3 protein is CASSPSGTSGGPNEQFF. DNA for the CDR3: TGTGCCAGCAGCCCCTCCGGGACTAGCGGGGGGCCAAATGAGCAGTTCTTC.

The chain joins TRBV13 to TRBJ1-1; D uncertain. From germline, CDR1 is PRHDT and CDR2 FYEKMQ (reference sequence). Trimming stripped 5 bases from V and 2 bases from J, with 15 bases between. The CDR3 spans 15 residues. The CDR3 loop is CASSPSTESNTEAFF. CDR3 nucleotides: TGTGCCAGCAGCCCCAGTACAGAGTCTAACACTGAAGCTTTCTTT.

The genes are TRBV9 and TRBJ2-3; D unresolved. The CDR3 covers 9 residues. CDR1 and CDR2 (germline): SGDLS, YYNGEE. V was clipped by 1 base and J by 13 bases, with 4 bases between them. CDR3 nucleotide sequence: TGTGCCAGCAGCGTACTGAAGTATTTT. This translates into CASSVLKYF.

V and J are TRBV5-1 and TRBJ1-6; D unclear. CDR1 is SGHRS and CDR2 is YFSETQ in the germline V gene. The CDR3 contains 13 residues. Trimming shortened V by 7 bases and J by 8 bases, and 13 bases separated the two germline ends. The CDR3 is CASSRWWHSPLHF. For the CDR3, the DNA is TGCGCCAGCTCAAGGTGGTGGCATTCACCCCTCCACTTT.

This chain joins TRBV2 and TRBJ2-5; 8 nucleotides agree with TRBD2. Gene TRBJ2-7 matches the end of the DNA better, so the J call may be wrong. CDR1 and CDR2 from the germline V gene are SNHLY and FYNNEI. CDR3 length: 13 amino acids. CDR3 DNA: TGTGCCAGCATGTCACTAGCGGATTACGAGCAGTACTTC. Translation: CASMSLADYEQYF.

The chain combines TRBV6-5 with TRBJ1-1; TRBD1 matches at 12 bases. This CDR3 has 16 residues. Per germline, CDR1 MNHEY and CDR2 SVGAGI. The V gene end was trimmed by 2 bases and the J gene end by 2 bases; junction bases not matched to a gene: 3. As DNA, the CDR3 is TGTGCCAGCAGTTACGGGACAGGGGGCGCAAACACTGAAGCTTTCTTT. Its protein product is CASSYGTGGANTEAFF.

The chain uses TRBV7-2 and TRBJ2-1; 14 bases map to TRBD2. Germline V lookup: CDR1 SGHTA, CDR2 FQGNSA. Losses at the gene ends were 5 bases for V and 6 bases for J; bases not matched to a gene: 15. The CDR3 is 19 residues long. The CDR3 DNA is TGTGCCAGCAGCCAGGGACTAGCGGGAGCCCCGGGTCCCTTCAATGAGCAGTTCTTC. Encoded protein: CASSQGLAGAPGPFNEQFF.

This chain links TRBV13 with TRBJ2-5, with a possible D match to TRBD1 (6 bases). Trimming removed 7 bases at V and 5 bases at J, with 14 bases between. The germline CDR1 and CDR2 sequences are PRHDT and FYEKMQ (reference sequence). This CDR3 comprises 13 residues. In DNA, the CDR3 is TGTGCCAGCACTACGTCTAGGGGGGAGACCCAGTACTTC. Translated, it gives CASTTSRGETQYF.